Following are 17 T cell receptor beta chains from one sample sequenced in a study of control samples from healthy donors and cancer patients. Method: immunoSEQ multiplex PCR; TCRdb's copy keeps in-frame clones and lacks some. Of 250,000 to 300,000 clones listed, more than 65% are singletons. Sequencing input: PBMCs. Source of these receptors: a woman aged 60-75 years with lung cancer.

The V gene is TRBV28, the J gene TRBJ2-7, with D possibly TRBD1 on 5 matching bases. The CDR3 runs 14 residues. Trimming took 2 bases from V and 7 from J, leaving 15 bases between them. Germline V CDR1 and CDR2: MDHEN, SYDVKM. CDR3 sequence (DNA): TGTGCCAGCAGTTTAGGACACCTCCGTGGAGAGCAGTACTTC. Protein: CASSLGHLRGEQYF.

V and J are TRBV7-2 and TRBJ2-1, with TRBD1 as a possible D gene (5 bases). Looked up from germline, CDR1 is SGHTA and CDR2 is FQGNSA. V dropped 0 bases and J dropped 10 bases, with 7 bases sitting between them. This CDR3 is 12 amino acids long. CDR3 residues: CASSLAGLEQFF. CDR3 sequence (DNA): TGTGCCAGCAGCTTAGCGGGGCTCGAGCAGTTCTTC.

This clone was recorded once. Here the CDR3 reads CASSLGSSGLYNEQFF. CDR3 DNA: TGTGCCAGCAGCTTGGGATCCAGCGGGCTCTACAATGAGCAGTTCTTC. The rearrangement joins TRBV5-4 to TRBJ2-1; possibly TRBD2 for D (6 bases). Germline assignment: CDR1 SGHNT and CDR2 YYREEE (reference sequence). Trimming pared 0 bases from V and 3 bases from J, leaving 13 bases between. CDR3 length: 16 amino acids.

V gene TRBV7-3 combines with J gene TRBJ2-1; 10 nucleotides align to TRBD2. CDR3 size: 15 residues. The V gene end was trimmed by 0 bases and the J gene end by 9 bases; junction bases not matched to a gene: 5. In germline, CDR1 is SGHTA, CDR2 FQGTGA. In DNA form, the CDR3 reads TGTGCCAGCAGCTTAACGGGGACTAGCGAGGGTGAGCAGTTCTTC. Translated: CASSLTGTSEGEQFF. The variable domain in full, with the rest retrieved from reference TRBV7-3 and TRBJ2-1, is GAGVSQTPSNKVTEKGKYVELRCDPISGHTALYWYRQSLGQGPEFLIYFQGTGAADDSGLPNDRFFAVRPEGSVSTLKIQRTERGDSAVYLCASSLTGTSEGEQFFGPGTRLTVL.

In DNA form, the CDR3 reads TGTGCCAGCAGCCCGAGCCAAGGGGGCATTCAGTACTTC. This sequence encodes CASSPSQGGIQYF. This chain links TRBV3-1 (or the pseudogene TRBV3-2) with TRBJ2-4; possible D gene TRBD1, 6 bases. There are 13 residues in the CDR3. Trimming took 4 bases from V and 9 from J, leaving 13 bases between them. CDR1 and CDR2 from the germline V gene are LGHDT and YNNKEL (reference sequence).

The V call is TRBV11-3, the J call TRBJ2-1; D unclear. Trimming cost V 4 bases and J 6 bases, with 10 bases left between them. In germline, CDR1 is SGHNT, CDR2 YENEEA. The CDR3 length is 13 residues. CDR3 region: CASSSQWTNEQFF. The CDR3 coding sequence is TGTGCCAGCAGCTCTCAGTGGACCAATGAGCAGTTCTTC.

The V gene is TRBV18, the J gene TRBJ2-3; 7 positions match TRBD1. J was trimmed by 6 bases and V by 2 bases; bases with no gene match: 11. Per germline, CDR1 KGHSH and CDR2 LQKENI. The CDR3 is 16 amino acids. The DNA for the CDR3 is TGTGCCAGCTCACCAAGGACAGGTGGTCAGGGGGATACGCAGTATTTT. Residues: CASSPRTGGQGDTQYF.

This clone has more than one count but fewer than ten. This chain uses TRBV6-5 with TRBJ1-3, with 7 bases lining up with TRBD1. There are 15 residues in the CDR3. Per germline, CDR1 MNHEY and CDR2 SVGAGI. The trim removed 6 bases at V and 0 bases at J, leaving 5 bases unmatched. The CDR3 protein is CASRGQYSSGNTIYF. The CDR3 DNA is TGTGCCAGCAGGGGACAGTATTCCTCTGGAAACACCATATATTTT.

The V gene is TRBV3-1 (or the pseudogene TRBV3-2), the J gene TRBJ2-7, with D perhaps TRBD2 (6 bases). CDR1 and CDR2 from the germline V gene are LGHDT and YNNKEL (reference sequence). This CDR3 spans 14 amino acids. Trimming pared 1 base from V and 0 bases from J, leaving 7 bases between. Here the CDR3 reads CASSQGRVSYEQYF. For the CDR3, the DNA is TGTGCCAGCAGCCAAGGGAGGGTCTCCTACGAGCAGTACTTC.

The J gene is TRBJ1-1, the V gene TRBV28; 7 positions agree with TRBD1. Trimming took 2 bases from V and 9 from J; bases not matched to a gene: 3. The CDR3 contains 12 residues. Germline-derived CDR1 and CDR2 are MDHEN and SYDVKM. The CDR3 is CASSLQGVQAFF. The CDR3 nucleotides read TGTGCCAGCAGTTTACAGGGGGTACAAGCTTTCTTT.

In nucleotides, the CDR3 is TGTGCCAGCAAAGGAAGTCCCTTTGGAAACACCATATATTTT. It yields the protein CASKGSPFGNTIYF. The chain uses TRBV2 and TRBJ1-3; D unresolved. V gave up 7 bases and J gave up 3 bases, with 13 bases separating them. This CDR3 contains 14 residues. The germline V gene has CDR1 SNHLY and CDR2 FYNNEI.

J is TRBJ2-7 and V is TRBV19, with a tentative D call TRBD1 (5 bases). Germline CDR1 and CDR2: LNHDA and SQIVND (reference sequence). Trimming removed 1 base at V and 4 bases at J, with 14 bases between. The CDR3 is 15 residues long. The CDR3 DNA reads TGTGCCAGTAGTATAGGAGGCAGGGCCTTGTACGAGCAGTACTTC. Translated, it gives CASSIGGRALYEQYF.

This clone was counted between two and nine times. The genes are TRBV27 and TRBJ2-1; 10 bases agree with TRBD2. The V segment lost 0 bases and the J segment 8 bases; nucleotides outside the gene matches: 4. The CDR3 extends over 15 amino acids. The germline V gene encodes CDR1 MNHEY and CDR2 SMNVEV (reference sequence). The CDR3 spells CASSLSLAGVDEQFF. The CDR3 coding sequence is TGTGCCAGCAGTTTATCGCTAGCGGGAGTCGATGAGCAGTTCTTC.

The CDR3 sequence: CASSPQNSPGTGELFF. The CDR3 DNA is TGTGCCAGCTCACCACAGAACAGCCCGGGGACCGGGGAGCTGTTTTTT. J is TRBJ2-2 and V is TRBV18; a possible D gene is TRBD2 (5 bases). The V and J ends lost 1 base and 5 bases respectively, with 14 bases between them. There are 16 residues in the CDR3. Germline loops: CDR1 KGHSH, CDR2 LQKENI.

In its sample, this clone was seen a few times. The CDR3 reads CASSQEDRDSDTQYF. CDR3 nucleotides: TGCGCCAGCAGCCAGGAGGACAGGGACTCAGATACGCAGTATTTT. V is TRBV4-1 and J is TRBJ2-3, with TRBD1 matching over 8 bases. Per the germline V gene, CDR1 is MGHRA and CDR2 is YSYEKL. This CDR3 contains 15 residues. Trimming at V came to 3 bases and at J to 4 bases, leaving 6 bases not matched to a gene.

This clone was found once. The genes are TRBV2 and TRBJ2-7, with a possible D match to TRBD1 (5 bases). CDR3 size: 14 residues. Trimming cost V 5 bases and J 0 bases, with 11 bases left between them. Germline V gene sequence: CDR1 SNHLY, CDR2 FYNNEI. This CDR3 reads CASSLGLSSYEQYF. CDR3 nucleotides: TGTGCCAGCAGTCTGGGGCTCAGCTCCTACGAGCAGTACTTC.

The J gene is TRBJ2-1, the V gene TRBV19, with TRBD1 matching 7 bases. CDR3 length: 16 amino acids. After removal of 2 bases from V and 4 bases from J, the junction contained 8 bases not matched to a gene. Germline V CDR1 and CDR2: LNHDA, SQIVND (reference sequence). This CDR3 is CASSIRGPGGYNEQFF. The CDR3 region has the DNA TGTGCCAGTAGTATAAGGGGGCCCGGCGGATACAATGAGCAGTTCTTC.